The 27 T cell receptor beta chains presented below share a single source sample, sequenced in a study of blood T cells in healthy people across ages. Primed by a sample-barcoded 5' primer and a J-beta primer mix, a second PCR proceeded for roughly 6 to 12 cycles. TCRdb called the 5' RACE reads again in MiXCR, with one record for every CDR3 protein. The sample lists some 1.4 million distinct CDR3 sequences, roughly 40% occurring once. The sequenced sample was blood. The receptors shown here come from a woman under 30 in good health.

The rearrangement uses TRBV5-1 and TRBJ2-5; 9 bases map to TRBD1. The J call may be incorrect, as the DNA end agrees better with TRBJ2-7. This CDR3 region has 16 residues. Germline lookup yields CDR1 SGHRS and CDR2 YFSETQ. CDR3 loop: CASSYGQGQTPAEQYF. For the CDR3, the DNA is TGCGCCAGCAGCTATGGACAGGGGCAAACCCCTGCCGAGCAGTACTTC.

The V call is TRBV2, the J call TRBJ2-1; 11 bases map to TRBD2. The CDR3 length is 13 residues. V shed 8 bases and J 7 bases; nucleotides not matched to a gene: 4. The germline V gene encodes CDR1 SNHLY and CDR2 FYNNEI. The CDR3 loop is CASVAGGQNEQFF. The CDR3 nucleotides are TGTGCCAGCGTAGCGGGGGGGCAAAATGAGCAGTTCTTC.

V is TRBV4-2 and J is TRBJ2-3, with D perhaps matching TRBD1 or TRBD2 (5 bases each). The germline gives CDR1 LGHNA, CDR2 YNFKEQ. The V end was cut by 7 bases, the J end by 1 base, with 15 bases between. The CDR3 totals 15 residues. The CDR3 protein is CASTPSVGGTDTQYF. CDR3 nucleotide sequence: TGTGCCAGCACACCCTCGGTGGGGGGCACAGATACGCAGTATTTT.

This chain uses TRBV5-1 with TRBJ2-1; D is perhaps TRBD1 (5 bases). This CDR3 is 15 amino acids long. V was shortened by 0 bases and J by 6 bases, with 13 bases between the two germline ends. Germline values: CDR1 SGHRS, CDR2 YFSETQ. CDR3 amino acids: CASSLDGRESNEQFF. As DNA, the CDR3 is TGCGCCAGCAGCTTGGATGGCAGGGAAAGCAATGAGCAGTTCTTC.

V gene TRBV5-1 combines with J gene TRBJ2-7, with a tentative D call TRBD2 (5 bases). With the DNA end fitting TRBJ2-5 better, the J assignment may be wrong. The CDR3 spans 15 residues. CDR1 SGHRS and CDR2 YFSETQ come from the germline V gene. The CDR3 region is CASSFVGIRPETQYF. Written as DNA, the CDR3 is TGCGCCAGCAGCTTCGTCGGGATCCGCCCGGAGACCCAGTACTTC.

This clonotype occurred many times. The rearrangement links TRBV12-3 or TRBV12-4 to TRBJ2-7; no clear D. V gave up 6 bases and J gave up 0 bases, with 9 bases separating them. There are 13 residues in the CDR3. The CDR3 DNA follows: TGTGCCAGCAGCCCGGACGCCTCCTACGAGCAGTACTTC. It yields the protein CASSPDASYEQYF.

DNA of the CDR3: TGTGCCAGCAGCGCTCAGGGGCAGTCAAACACTGAAGCTTTCTTT. It yields the protein CASSAQGQSNTEAFF. V gene TRBV7-9 combines with J gene TRBJ1-1, with a tentative D call TRBD1 (6 bases). Germline V gene sequence: CDR1 SEHNR, CDR2 FQNEAQ (reference sequence). CDR3 size: 15 residues. With 5 bases removed from V and 2 bases from J, the gap between germline ends came to 15 bases.

This chain links TRBV7-2 with TRBJ2-1; either TRBD1 or TRBD2 may supply D (5 bases each). Germline assignment: CDR1 SGHTA and CDR2 FQGNSA. This CDR3 is built from 19 residues. V was clipped by 2 bases and J by 0 bases, with 20 bases between them. CDR3 in DNA: TGTGCCAGCAGCTTAATGAATTCCGGGACGGTAAGCTCCTACAATGAGCAGTTCTTC. This gives the protein CASSLMNSGTVSSYNEQFF.

This clonotype was recorded only once. The rearrangement uses TRBV7-2 and TRBJ2-5; perhaps TRBD1 as D (6 bases). The CDR3 loop spans 14 amino acids. The V gene's germline CDR1 is SGHTA and CDR2 FQGNSA. Between the trimmed V and J ends, which lost 5 bases and 3 bases, there was a span of 13 bases. CDR3 residues: CASSPQTGKETQYF. The CDR3 DNA sequence: TGTGCCAGCAGCCCCCAAACAGGGAAAGAGACCCAGTACTTC.

This clonotype occurred once. The rearrangement joins TRBV5-1 to TRBJ2-1; 8 nucleotides align to TRBD2. With 5 bases clipped from V and 4 bases from J, the junction kept 17 bases outside the gene matches. This CDR3 comprises 18 residues. The germline gives CDR1 SGHRS, CDR2 YFSETQ. In nucleotides, the CDR3 is TGCGCCAGCAGAGGGGGTATTCCGGGGACTAGACTTTACAATGAGCAGTTCTTC. Translating it yields CASRGGIPGTRLYNEQFF.

CDR3 sequence reads: CASSPRTSGRLDTQYF. CDR3 in DNA: TGTGCCAGCAGTCCGCGGACTAGCGGGAGGTTAGATACGCAGTATTTT. V is TRBV6-6 and J is TRBJ2-3; 14 bases are a match to TRBD2. Unmatched junction bases numbered 6, after V lost 5 bases and J lost 5 bases. Germline CDR1 and CDR2: MNHNY and SVGAGI (reference sequence). The CDR3 length is 16 residues.

V is TRBV7-3 and J is TRBJ1-1; TRBD1 is a possible D gene (6 bases). Trimming removed 5 bases at V and 7 bases at J, with 17 bases between. In germline, CDR1 is SGHTA, CDR2 FQGTGA. This CDR3 comprises 14 residues. The CDR3 is CASSASTGGGEAFF. The CDR3 region has the DNA TGTGCCAGCAGCGCGTCGACAGGAGGAGGTGAAGCTTTCTTT.

This clonotype was counted between two and nine times. The chain joins TRBV6-5 to TRBJ2-3, with D perhaps matching TRBD1 (5 bases). Trimming removed 2 bases from V and 1 base from J, with 10 bases in between. The CDR3 is 15 amino acids. Germline V CDR1 and CDR2: MNHEY, SVGAGI. CDR3 amino acids: CASSYGADRTDTQYF. CDR3 nucleotides: TGTGCCAGCAGTTACGGGGCGGATCGCACAGATACGCAGTATTTT.

J is TRBJ2-7 and V is TRBV9; 9 nucleotides agree with TRBD1. The J segment lost 7 bases and the V segment lost 3 bases, leaving 11 bases of the junction unmatched. Per germline, CDR1 SGDLS and CDR2 YYNGEE. This CDR3 contains 15 residues. CDR3 bases: TGTGCCAGCAGCGCCAGGGACAGGGTCTACAATGAGCAGTACTTC. It is translated as CASSARDRVYNEQYF.

V and J are TRBV11-3 and TRBJ2-3; D gene uncertain. Germline V gene sequence: CDR1 SGHNT, CDR2 YENEEA. The CDR3 is 15 residues long. V was pared by 3 bases and J by 2 bases, with 12 bases between. CDR3 loop: CASSFRVPVTDTQYF. CDR3 nucleotide sequence: TGTGCCAGCAGCTTCCGGGTCCCCGTCACAGATACGCAGTATTTT.

This chain joins TRBV20-1 and TRBJ1-5, with 8 positions matching TRBD1. The CDR3 is 13 residues long. Germline V CDR1 and CDR2: DFQATT, SNEGSKA (reference sequence). With 6 bases clipped from V and 5 bases from J, the junction kept 6 bases outside the gene matches. In DNA, the CDR3 is TGCAGTGCCCGGACAGGGAACGATCAGCCCCAGCATTTT. It specifies CSARTGNDQPQHF.

The chain uses TRBV6-1 and TRBJ1-2; 12 bases fit TRBD1. The CDR3 consists of 18 residues. After removal of 6 bases from V and 4 bases from J, the junction contained 15 bases not matched to a gene. Germline CDR1 MNHNS, CDR2 SASEGT. The CDR3 sequence is CASRRNGDRGRRSYGYTF. CDR3 DNA: TGTGCCAGCAGGAGGAACGGGGACAGGGGGCGACGGAGCTATGGCTACACCTTC.

This clonotype was counted between two and nine times. This chain uses TRBV11-2 with TRBJ2-1; 9 bases match TRBD2. The trim removed 4 bases at V and 7 bases at J, leaving 11 bases unmatched. The CDR3 has 16 amino acids. CDR1 is SGHAT and CDR2 is FQNNGV in the germline V gene. The chain's CDR3 is CASSSLPGLAGNEQFF. CDR3 DNA sequence: TGTGCCAGCAGCTCACTCCCGGGACTAGCCGGGAATGAGCAGTTCTTC.

This clonotype turned up a few times. The chain uses TRBV15 and TRBJ1-1; the D gene is possibly TRBD1 (5 bases). This CDR3 has 14 residues. V was trimmed by 1 base and J by 6 bases, leaving 12 bases between them. Germline CDR1 is LNHNV and CDR2 is YYDKDF (reference sequence). The CDR3 spells CATSRGGDGAEAFF. CDR3 in DNA: TGTGCCACCAGCAGAGGAGGGGACGGAGCTGAAGCTTTCTTT.

This clonotype was recorded only once. This chain connects TRBV4-1 to TRBJ1-4; D is perhaps TRBD1 (5 bases). CDR1 and CDR2 (germline): MGHRA, YSYEKL. Trimming left V 0 bases short and J 7 bases short, with 18 bases between. The CDR3 consists of 17 residues. The CDR3, as DNA: TGCGCCAGCAGCCAAGAGGGTTACGGGGTGGGGGGTGAAAAACTGTTTTTT. Protein sequence: CASSQEGYGVGGEKLFF.

The chain joins TRBV5-1 to TRBJ2-1, with D possibly called TRBD1 or TRBD2 (5 bases each). The CDR3 totals 15 residues. Per germline, CDR1 SGHRS and CDR2 YFSETQ. Trimming removed 1 base at V and 8 bases at J, with 16 bases between. CDR3 loop: CASSLRGDMGDEQFF. The CDR3 bases are TGCGCCAGCAGCTTGCGGGGCGATATGGGGGATGAGCAGTTCTTC.

The chain links TRBV7-9 to TRBJ1-1, with a possible D match to TRBD1 (6 bases). V was pared by 9 bases and J by 7 bases, with 21 bases between. CDR1 and CDR2 (germline): SEHNR, FQNEAQ (reference sequence). The CDR3 is 14 amino acids. The DNA for the CDR3 is TGTGCCAGTTCTCCAATGGGGGCGCTCATTGAAGCTTTCTTT. Amino acid sequence: CASSPMGALIEAFF.

The chain is built from TRBV12-3 or TRBV12-4 and TRBJ2-7; 11 bases align to TRBD2. J was trimmed by 2 bases and V by 7 bases; bases with no gene match: 1. This CDR3 has 13 amino acids. The CDR3 is CASTLAGAYEQYF. The CDR3 DNA is TGTGCCAGCACACTAGCGGGAGCCTACGAGCAGTACTTC.

V and J are TRBV10-3 and TRBJ1-6; 7 nucleotides align to TRBD1. The CDR3 totals 16 residues. Germline values: CDR1 ENHRY, CDR2 SYGVKD. The V and J ends lost 4 bases and 7 bases, in that order; junction bases with no gene match: 10. The CDR3 coding sequence is TGTGCCATCAGTGCCACAGGGGACTTGTTCAATTCACCCCTCCACTTT. The encoded protein is CAISATGDLFNSPLHF.

V is TRBV4-1 and J is TRBJ1-5; D call uncertain. The germline CDR1 and CDR2 sequences are MGHRA and YSYEKL. The V end was cut by 6 bases, the J end by 3 bases, with 12 bases between. CDR3 size: 14 residues. CDR3 residues: CASSWTVTNQPQHF. The CDR3 nucleotides are TGCGCCAGCAGTTGGACGGTCACCAATCAGCCCCAGCATTTT.

This clonotype has only a few counts. The J gene is TRBJ2-1, the V gene TRBV20-1; 8 bases fit TRBD2. The CDR3 contains 18 residues. Germline V CDR1 and CDR2: DFQATT, SNEGSKA (reference sequence). With V trimmed by 0 bases and J by 2 bases, 12 bases remained unmatched. As DNA, the CDR3 is TGCAGTGCTAGAGATCCCTCATCTAGAGCGGGAGCCTACAATGAGCAGTTCTTC. Its translation is CSARDPSSRAGAYNEQFF.

This chain's CDR3 is CATPSAGGPVDTQYF. CDR3 nucleotides: TGTGCAACCCCCTCCGCGGGAGGGCCGGTGGATACGCAGTATTTT. The genes are TRBV19 and TRBJ2-3; 9 positions agree with TRBD2. The CDR3 length is 15 residues. The V gene's germline CDR1 is LNHDA and CDR2 SQIVND (reference sequence).